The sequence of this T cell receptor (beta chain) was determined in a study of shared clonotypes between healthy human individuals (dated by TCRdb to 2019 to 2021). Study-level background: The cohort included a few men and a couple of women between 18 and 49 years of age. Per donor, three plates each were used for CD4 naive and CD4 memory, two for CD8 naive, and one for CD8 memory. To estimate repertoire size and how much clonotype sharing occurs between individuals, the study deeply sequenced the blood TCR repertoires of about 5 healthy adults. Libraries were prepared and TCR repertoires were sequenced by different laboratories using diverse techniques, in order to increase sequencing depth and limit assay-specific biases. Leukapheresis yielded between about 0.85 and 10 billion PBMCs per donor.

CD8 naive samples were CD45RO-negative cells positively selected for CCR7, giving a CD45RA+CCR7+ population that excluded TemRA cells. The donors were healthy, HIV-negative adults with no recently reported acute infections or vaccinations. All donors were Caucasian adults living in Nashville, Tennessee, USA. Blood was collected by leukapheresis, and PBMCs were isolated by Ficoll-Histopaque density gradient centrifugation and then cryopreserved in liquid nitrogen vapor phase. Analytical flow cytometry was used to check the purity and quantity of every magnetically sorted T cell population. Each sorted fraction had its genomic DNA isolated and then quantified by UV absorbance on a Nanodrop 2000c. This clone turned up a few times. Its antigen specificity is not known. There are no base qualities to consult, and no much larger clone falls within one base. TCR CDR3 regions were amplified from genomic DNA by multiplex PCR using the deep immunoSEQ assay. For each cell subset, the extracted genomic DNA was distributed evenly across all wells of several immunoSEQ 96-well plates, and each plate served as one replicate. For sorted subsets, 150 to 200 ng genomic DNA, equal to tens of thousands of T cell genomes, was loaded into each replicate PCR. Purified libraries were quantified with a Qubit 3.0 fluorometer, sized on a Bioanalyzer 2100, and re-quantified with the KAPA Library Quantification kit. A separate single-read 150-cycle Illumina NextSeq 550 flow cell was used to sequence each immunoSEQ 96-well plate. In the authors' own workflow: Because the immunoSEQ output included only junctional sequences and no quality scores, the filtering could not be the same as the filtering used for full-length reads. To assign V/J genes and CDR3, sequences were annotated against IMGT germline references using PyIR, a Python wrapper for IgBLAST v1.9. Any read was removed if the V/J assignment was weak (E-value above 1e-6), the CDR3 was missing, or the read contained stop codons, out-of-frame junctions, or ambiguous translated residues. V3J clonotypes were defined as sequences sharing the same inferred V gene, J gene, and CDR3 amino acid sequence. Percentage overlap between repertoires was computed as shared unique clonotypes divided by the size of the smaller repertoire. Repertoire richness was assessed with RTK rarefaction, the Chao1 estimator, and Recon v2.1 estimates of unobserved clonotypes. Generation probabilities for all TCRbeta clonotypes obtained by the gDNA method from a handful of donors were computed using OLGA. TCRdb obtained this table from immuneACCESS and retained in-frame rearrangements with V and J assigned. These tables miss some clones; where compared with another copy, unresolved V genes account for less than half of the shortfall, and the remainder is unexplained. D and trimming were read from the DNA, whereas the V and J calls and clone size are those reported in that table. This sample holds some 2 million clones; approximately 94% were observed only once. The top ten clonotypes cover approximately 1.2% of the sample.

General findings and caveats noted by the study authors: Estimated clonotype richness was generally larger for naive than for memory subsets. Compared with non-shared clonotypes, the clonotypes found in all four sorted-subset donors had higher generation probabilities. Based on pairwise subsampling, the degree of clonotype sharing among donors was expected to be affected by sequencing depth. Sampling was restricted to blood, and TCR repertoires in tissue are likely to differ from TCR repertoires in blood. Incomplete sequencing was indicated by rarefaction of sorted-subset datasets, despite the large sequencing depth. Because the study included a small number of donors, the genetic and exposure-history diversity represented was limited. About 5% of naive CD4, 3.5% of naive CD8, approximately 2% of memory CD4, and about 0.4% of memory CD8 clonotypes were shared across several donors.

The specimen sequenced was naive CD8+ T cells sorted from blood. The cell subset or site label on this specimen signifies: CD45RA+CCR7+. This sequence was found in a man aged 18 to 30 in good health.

The sequenced DNA: TGTGCCAGTAGTATGACAGGGTGGACCGGGGAGCTGTTTTTT. Its product reads: CASSMTGWTGELFF. The chain uses TRBV19 and TRBJ2-2, with 7 bases aligning to TRBD1. The germline V gene (reference sequence) supplies CDR1 LNHDA and CDR2 SQIVND. The CDR3 starts with the cysteine, ends with the phenylalanine, and has 14 residues. Solely the CDR3 DNA is kept, with 42 bases framed from the first base. The junction shows trimming of 3 bases on V and 5 bases on J, and the gene matches do not reach 3 bases of it.